These 28 T cell receptor beta chains came from one sample sequenced in a study of blood T cells in healthy people across ages. A second PCR, run for about 7 to 12 cycles, used a sample-barcoded 5' primer plus a J-beta primer mix. TCRdb passed the 5' RACE reads through MiXCR, listing each CDR3 protein once. The sample yields approximately 1.5 million distinct CDR3 sequences, about 35% seen once. What was sequenced was blood. These receptors were collected from a woman in her 30s in good health.

This clonotype was seen a few times. The rearrangement links TRBV6-1 to TRBJ2-5; D unresolved. Trimming removed 6 bases from V and 4 bases from J, with 12 bases in between. Germline V gene lookup returns CDR1 MNHNS and CDR2 SASEGT. The CDR3 consists of 13 residues. This chain's CDR3 is CASSVGLTETQYF. The CDR3 DNA reads TGTGCCAGCAGCGTCGGTCTCACAGAGACCCAGTACTTC.

The table lists this clonotype with many counts. V and J are TRBV5-1 and TRBJ2-7, with 7 bases lining up with TRBD2. The V gene end was trimmed by 0 bases and the J gene end by 4 bases; junction bases not matched to a gene: 7. The CDR3 sequence is 15 residues long. Per germline, CDR1 SGHRS and CDR2 YFSETQ. CDR3 coding DNA: TGCGCCAGCAGCTTGGCGGCGGGGGTAGAGTACGAGCAGTACTTC. It translates to CASSLAAGVEYEQYF.

CDR3 in amino acids: CSASKTGKMETQYF. CDR3 coding DNA: TGCAGTGCTAGTAAGACAGGGAAGATGGAGACCCAGTACTTC. The chain joins TRBV20-1 to TRBJ2-5; 7 nucleotides match TRBD1. The ends lost 3 bases at V and 5 bases at J; junction bases unmatched: 9. The germline V gene has CDR1 DFQATT and CDR2 SNEGSKA (reference sequence). CDR3 size: 14 residues.

This clonotype was seen once. The chain employs TRBV16 and TRBJ1-2; D not resolved. Looked up from germline, CDR1 is KGHSY and CDR2 is FQNENV. Deletions cut 0 bases from V and 6 bases from J, with 14 bases between. The CDR3 sequence is 15 residues long. The DNA of the CDR3 is TGTGCCAGCAGCCAATCGACGGCGCCCCGGGATGGCTACACCTTC. Its translation: CASSQSTAPRDGYTF.

The gene calls are TRBV6-2 or TRBV6-3 and TRBJ2-2; no clear D gene. Germline lookup yields CDR1 MNHEY and CDR2 SVGEGT. Trimming removed 2 bases from V and 2 bases from J, with 12 bases in between. The CDR3 has 16 amino acids. CDR3 sequence reads: CASSYPASINTGELFF. DNA of the CDR3: TGTGCCAGCAGTTACCCTGCCAGCATTAACACCGGGGAGCTGTTTTTT.

This rearrangement joins TRBV11-1 to TRBJ1-2; no clear D. CDR3 length equals 15 residues. V lost 5 bases and J lost 1, with 14 bases in between. Germline V lookup: CDR1 SGHAT, CDR2 FQDESV (reference sequence). CDR3 coding DNA: TGTGCCAGCAGCCAAACGGACGGAAGTAACTATGGCTACACCTTC. Translation gives CASSQTDGSNYGYTF.

The chain joins TRBV12-3 or TRBV12-4 to TRBJ2-7; TRBD2 aligns across 8 bases. This CDR3 spans 15 amino acids. With V trimmed by 4 bases and J by 2 bases, 7 bases remained unmatched. The CDR3 loop is CASSSQSGGAYEQYF. The CDR3, as DNA: TGTGCCAGCAGTTCCCAGAGCGGGGGCGCCTACGAGCAGTACTTC.

The chain has TRBV20-1 and TRBJ1-5, with 10 bases matching TRBD1. This CDR3 comprises 14 residues. Per the germline V gene, CDR1 is DFQATT and CDR2 is SNEGSKA (reference sequence). V lost 5 bases to trimming and J lost 6 bases; unmatched junction nucleotides: 7. In DNA form, the CDR3 reads TGCAGTGCTCTCCGGACAGGGGGAGGTCAGCCCCAGCATTTT. Its translation: CSALRTGGGQPQHF.

The sample holds many counts of this clonotype. The chain employs TRBV20-1 and TRBJ2-6, with D hard to call. CDR1 and CDR2 from the germline V gene are DFQATT and SNEGSKA (reference sequence). Trimming removed 5 bases from V and 2 bases from J, with 7 bases in between. The CDR3 consists of 13 residues. The CDR3 bases are TGCAGTGCTCCCCGTGCTGGGGCCAACGTCCTGACTTTC. Its protein is CSAPRAGANVLTF.

In its sample, this clonotype was seen a few times. The chain has TRBV7-9 and TRBJ2-5, with no clear D. With the DNA end fitting TRBJ2-7 better, the J assignment may be wrong. Germline CDR1 reads SEHNR; CDR2 reads FQNEAQ (reference sequence). CDR3 length equals 15 residues. CDR3: CASSLGTLAVDEQYF. The CDR3 DNA sequence: TGTGCCAGCAGCTTAGGTACGCTTGCCGTAGACGAGCAGTACTTC.

V usage is TRBV7-8 and J usage is TRBJ2-3; the D is unclear. Germline lookup yields CDR1 SGHVS and CDR2 FQNEAQ. This CDR3 is 13 amino acids long. The V gene lost 2 bases and the J gene lost 4 bases, with 7 bases spanning the gap. The chain's CDR3 is CASSLNTADTQYF. As DNA, the CDR3 is TGTGCCAGCAGCTTAAACACCGCAGATACGCAGTATTTT.

The chain employs TRBV10-3 and TRBJ2-4, with 9 bases aligning to TRBD2. The ends lost 0 bases at V and 8 bases at J; junction bases unmatched: 5. CDR1 is ENHRY and CDR2 is SYGVKD in the germline V gene. This CDR3 spans 15 amino acids. The CDR3, as DNA: TGTGCCATCAGTGAGTCGTCTGCGGGAGGGCACATTCAGTACTTC. This sequence encodes CAISESSAGGHIQYF.

There are a few counts of this clonotype. V gene TRBV9 combines with J gene TRBJ1-6, with a weak D call TRBD1 (5 bases). Between the trimmed V and J ends, which lost 1 base and 8 bases, there was a span of 13 bases. Germline V CDR1 and CDR2: SGDLS, YYNGEE. The CDR3 extends over 15 amino acids. The CDR3 here is CASSVSQGFDSPLHF. As DNA, the CDR3 is TGTGCCAGCAGCGTATCCCAGGGTTTTGATTCACCCCTCCACTTT.

This clonotype was counted many times. The chain combines TRBV27 with TRBJ2-7; 9 nucleotides agree with TRBD1. J was trimmed by 3 bases and V by 6 bases; bases with no gene match: 6. The germline V gene encodes CDR1 MNHEY and CDR2 SMNVEV (reference sequence). The CDR3 contains 14 residues. For the CDR3, the DNA is TGTGCCAGCAGCCCGGGACAGGGTCTCTACGAGCAGTACTTC. Its translation is CASSPGQGLYEQYF.

This clonotype was observed a handful of times. The chain is built from TRBV5-1 and TRBJ1-4; D gene ambiguous. CDR1 SGHRS and CDR2 YFSETQ come from the germline V gene. The V gene lost 5 bases and the J gene lost 10 bases, with 21 bases spanning the gap. CDR3 length equals 15 residues. The CDR3 coding sequence is TGCGCCAGCAGTCCACCGGGAGAGGCTGCGGGAAAACTGTTTTTT. This translates into CASSPPGEAAGKLFF.

The chain has TRBV27 and TRBJ2-1; D ambiguous. The J call is uncertain, as TRBJ2-7 better fits the DNA end. The CDR3 has 13 residues. Germline V lookup: CDR1 MNHEY, CDR2 SMNVEV (reference sequence). CDR3 DNA: TGTGCCAGCAAATCGGCAGGTGGAAATGAGCAGTACTTC. This encodes CASKSAGGNEQYF.

The sample holds many counts of this clonotype. The rearrangement joins TRBV7-6 to TRBJ2-1; D is unclear. The CDR3 covers 13 residues. V gave up 4 bases and J gave up 5 bases, with 9 bases separating them. Germline CDR1 reads SGHVS; CDR2 reads FNYEAQ. CDR3 region: CASSWGLDNEQFF. CDR3 nucleotides: TGTGCCAGCAGCTGGGGATTGGACAATGAGCAGTTCTTC.

CDR3 sequence reads: CASSSRLAGEADTQYF. Here the CDR3 DNA reads TGTGCCAGCAGTTCAAGACTAGCGGGGGAGGCAGATACGCAGTATTTT. The chain uses TRBV27 and TRBJ2-3; 12 bases are a match to TRBD2. Germline trimming cut 4 bases from V and 4 bases from J; bases unmatched to any gene: 6. Germline V gene lookup returns CDR1 MNHEY and CDR2 SMNVEV (reference sequence). CDR3 length equals 16 residues.

The genes are TRBV6-1 and TRBJ1-2; D not resolved. The germline V gene encodes CDR1 MNHNS and CDR2 SASEGT. V was shortened by 3 bases and J by 8 bases, with 13 bases between the two germline ends. The CDR3 runs 13 residues. CDR3 residues: CASSEGGYGGYTF. CDR3 DNA: TGTGCCAGCAGTGAGGGCGGGTACGGAGGCTACACCTTC.

The rearrangement joins TRBV2 to TRBJ1-1; no clear D gene. Germline loops: CDR1 SNHLY, CDR2 FYNNEI. Trimming shortened V by 6 bases and J by 7 bases, and 21 bases separated the two germline ends. This CDR3 has 15 amino acids. The CDR3 loop reads CASRADRGVLDEAFF. As DNA, the CDR3 is TGTGCCAGCAGGGCGGATCGCGGAGTCTTAGATGAAGCTTTCTTT.

Points on this clonotype: A much larger clone lies one base from this, so it may be a read error. This chain connects TRBV6-5 to TRBJ2-7; perhaps TRBD1 as D (5 bases). V gave up 0 bases and J gave up 5 bases, with 8 bases separating them. This CDR3 contains 13 residues. Germline CDR1 and CDR2: MNHEY and SVGAGI. The CDR3 here is CASSYSAGNEQYF. The CDR3 region has the DNA TGTGCCAGCAGTTACTCGGCAGGGAACGAGCAGTACTTC.

This clonotype was picked up many times. The chain links TRBV12-3 or TRBV12-4 to TRBJ2-7, with no clear D. The CDR3 runs to 13 residues. V gave up 6 bases and J gave up 2 bases, with 11 bases separating them. The CDR3 nucleotides read TGTGCCAGCAGCCCCGACGAAACCTACGAGCAGTACTTC. It yields the protein CASSPDETYEQYF.

This clonotype was counted between two and nine times. This chain uses TRBV7-9 with TRBJ2-1; D gene unclear. Deletions cut 4 bases from V and 10 bases from J, with 14 bases between. CDR1 is SEHNR and CDR2 is FQNEAQ in the germline V gene (reference sequence). There are 13 residues in the CDR3. The CDR3 DNA sequence: TGTGCCAGCAGCTCCGCGTCCGTGGGGGAGCAGTTCTTC. It translates to CASSSASVGEQFF. Combining the CDR3 with reference TRBV7-9 and TRBJ2-1 gives the whole variable domain DTGVSQNPRHKITKRGQNVTFRCDPISEHNRLYWYRQTLGQGPEFLTYFQNEAQLEKSRLLSDRFSAERPKGSFSTLEIQRTEQGDSAMYLCASSSASVGEQFFGPGTRLTVL.

The rearrangement uses TRBV6-1 and TRBJ2-5; D is perhaps TRBD1 (6 bases). Germline lookup yields CDR1 MNHNS and CDR2 SASEGT. V shed 6 bases and J shed 1 base, with 18 bases lying between them. CDR3 length: 16 residues. The CDR3 loop is CASRRPQGTVQETQYF. The DNA for the CDR3 is TGTGCCAGCAGAAGACCCCAGGGGACGGTCCAAGAGACCCAGTACTTC.

The gene calls are TRBV27 and TRBJ2-7, with no clear D. Per the germline V gene, CDR1 is MNHEY and CDR2 is SMNVEV (reference sequence). V shed 4 bases and J shed 7 bases, with 8 bases lying between them. This CDR3 spans 11 amino acids. The CDR3 is CASSSEVEQYF. CDR3 nucleotide sequence: TGTGCCAGCAGTTCAGAGGTTGAGCAGTACTTC.

This clonotype was observed a few times. V usage is TRBV3-1 and J usage is TRBJ1-2; 8 positions agree with TRBD1. This CDR3 comprises 16 residues. The ends lost 4 bases at V and 8 bases at J; junction bases unmatched: 15. Germline V gene sequence: CDR1 LGHDT, CDR2 YNNKEL (reference sequence). The DNA for the CDR3 is TGTGCCAGCAGCCTCCTCTCATCGGACAGGGCGGGGGGCTACACCTTC. This gives the protein CASSLLSSDRAGGYTF.

The CDR3 nucleotides are TGCAGTGGCACCGACAGGTTGCTCGGCCCCCTCCACTTT. This translates into CSGTDRLLGPLHF. V is TRBV20-1 and J is TRBJ1-6, with a possible D match to TRBD1 (6 bases). Germline-derived CDR1 and CDR2 are DFQATT and SNEGSKA (reference sequence). The CDR3 has 13 residues. V dropped 7 bases and J dropped 13 bases, with 20 bases sitting between them.

This chain connects TRBV7-2 to TRBJ2-7; a weak D match, TRBD1 (7 bases). The V end lost 5 bases, the J end lost 1 base, and 18 bases lay between the germline ends. This CDR3 is built from 16 residues. Germline CDR1 SGHTA, CDR2 FQGNSA. The CDR3 bases are TGTGCCAGCAGCGAAGGGGGCAGGGGGACTTCCTACGAGCAGTACTTC. Its translation is CASSEGGRGTSYEQYF.